This TCR beta chain emerged from a study of Graves' ophthalmopathy and Graves' hyperthyroidism. Findings of the study overall: The majority of expanded thyroid clonotypes above 0.001 frequency also occurred in blood.

This CDR3 region has 13 residues. Germline V CDR1 and CDR2: SNHLY, FYNNEI. V shed 8 bases and J shed 0 bases, with 10 bases lying between them. Transcripts of RNA were the source for amplifying TCR beta CDR3 regions. First-round RT-PCR employed HTBI primers, with a second-round multiplex PCR after it. TCRdb fed the multiplex PCR reads into MiXCR, producing one record per CDR3 protein. The sample records roughly 1.1 million distinct CDR3 sequences, 35% to 40% being singletons. About this clonotype: What it recognizes is unknown. This could be a read error, since a much larger clone is one nucleotide away.

This chain connects TRBV2 to TRBJ1-1; D ambiguous. Sequenced material: peripheral blood or thyroid tissue (not recorded which). This receptor was obtained from an adult man with Graves' hyperthyroidism. CDR3 sequence: CASGRRMNTEAFF. The CDR3 nucleotides are TGTGCCAGCGGCAGACGTATGAACACTGAAGCTTTCTTT. The full variable domain, rest sourced from reference TRBV2 and TRBJ1-1, is EPEVTQTPSHQVTQMGQEVILRCVPISNHLYFYWYRQILGQKVEFLVSFYNNEISEKSEIFDDQFSVERPDGSNFTLKIRSTKLEDSAMYFCASGRRMNTEAFFGQGTRLTVV.